This T cell receptor (beta chain) was documented in a study of brain T cells in children with intractable seizures. Using immunoSEQ multiplex PCR, the repertoire was profiled, and TCRdb retains in-frame clones only, with some absent. The table has about 76,000 clones, 85% to 95% seen once; the top ten hold around 1.4%. CDR3 length: 13 residues. CDR1 is LNHDA and CDR2 is SQIVND in the germline V gene (reference sequence). Trimming left V 6 bases short and J 0 bases short, with 3 bases between. The material was peripheral blood, obtained at surgery. The TCR was taken from a boy under three years old with tuberous sclerosis and intractable seizures. The chain recombines TRBV19 with TRBJ2-6; D remains ambiguous. In DNA form, the CDR3 reads TGTGCCAGTAGGGCCTCTGGGGCCAACGTCCTGACTTTC. Amino acids: CASRASGANVLTF.